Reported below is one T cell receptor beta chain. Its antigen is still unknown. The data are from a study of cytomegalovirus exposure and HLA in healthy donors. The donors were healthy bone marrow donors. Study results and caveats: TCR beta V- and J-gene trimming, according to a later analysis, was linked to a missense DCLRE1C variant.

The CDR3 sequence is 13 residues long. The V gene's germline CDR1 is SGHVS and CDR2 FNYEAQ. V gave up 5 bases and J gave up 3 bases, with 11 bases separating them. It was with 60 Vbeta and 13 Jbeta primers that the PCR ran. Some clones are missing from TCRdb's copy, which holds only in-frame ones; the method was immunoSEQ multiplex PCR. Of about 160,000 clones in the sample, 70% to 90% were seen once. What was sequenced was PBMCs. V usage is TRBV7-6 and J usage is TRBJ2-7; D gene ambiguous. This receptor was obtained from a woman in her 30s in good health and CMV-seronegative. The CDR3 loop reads CASSAQSYYEQYF. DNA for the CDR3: TGTGCCAGCAGCGCACAATCATACTACGAGCAGTACTTC.